This TCR beta chain came from a study of blood T cell repertoires in COVID-19. Whole-study context: Some COVID-19 samples were acute and others convalescent; all came from the United States, Italy and Spain. Sample material is recorded as cDNA or gDNA derived from T cells, B-cell-depleted T cells, or PBMCs.

Per the original methods: Reference gene primer amplification in the assay estimated nucleated cell counts. Clones were read by immunoSEQ multiplex PCR, and TCRdb kept only the in-frame ones, dropping some. V and J calls and clone size are as listed in that table; D and trimming were resolved from the DNA. In the table there are some 96,000 clones, 75% to 90% of which are singletons. Trimming left V 8 bases short and J 0 bases short, with 6 bases between. Germline CDR1 MDHEN, CDR2 SYDVKM. The CDR3 totals 12 residues. The origin of this receptor is a human donor in a cohort sampled during active COVID-19. The rearrangement joins TRBV28 to TRBJ2-3, with D possibly matching TRBD2 (5 bases). The sample taken for sequencing was peripheral blood. CDR3 sequence (DNA): TGTGCCAGCGGACTTAGCACAGATACGCAGTATTTT. Its translation is CASGLSTDTQYF.